A selection of T cell receptor beta chains follows, all from one sample in a study of cytomegalovirus exposure and HLA in healthy donors. Produced via immunoSEQ multiplex PCR; TCRdb's table is partial and in-frame only. The sample yields about 170,000 clones, approximately 84% seen once. What was sequenced was PBMCs. Source of these receptors: a man aged 30 to 39 in good health and CMV-seropositive. Each CDR3 is given with its conserved first and last residue. Fields, in order: CDR3 length, D gene, V gene, J gene, clone size, CDR3 protein, CDR3 DNA. The D gene is left open where the match is weak. Not every row has a clone size; where given, it reads once, few, many or a size class.

18	TRBD2	TRBV7-2	TRBJ2-2	once	CASSLEPLAGANTGELFF	TGTGCCAGCAGCTTAGAGCCGCTAGCGGGAGCGAACACCGGGGAGCTGTTTTTT
14	TRBD1	TRBV9	TRBJ1-2	.	CASSPGDRVDGYTF	TGTGCCAGCAGCCCAGGGGACAGGGTGGATGGCTACACCTTC
13	.	TRBV11-2	TRBJ2-7	.	CASSLGESSEQYF	TGTGCCAGCAGCTTAGGGGAGTCCTCCGAGCAGTACTTC
13	.	TRBV6-4	TRBJ2-1	.	CASSVGGGNEQFF	TGTGCCAGCAGTGTAGGCGGAGGGAATGAGCAGTTCTTC
14	TRBD2	TRBV6-5	TRBJ2-2	.	CASRSGRAAGELFF	TGTGCCAGCAGGAGCGGGAGGGCCGCCGGGGAGCTGTTTTTT
18	TRBD2	TRBV7-2	TRBJ2-3	few	CASSLALAGGDVVYTQYF	TGTGCCAGCAGCTTGGCACTAGCGGGAGGCGATGTCGTTTATACGCAGTATTTT
15	.	TRBV6-1	TRBJ1-2	once	CASSEAPSPGYGYTF	TGTGCCAGCAGTGAAGCGCCCAGTCCTGGCTATGGCTACACCTTC
13	.	TRBV7-9	TRBJ2-7	.	CASSTYYSYEQYF	TGTGCCAGCAGCACCTACTACTCCTACGAGCAGTACTTC
14	.	TRBV18	TRBJ1-4	few	CASSPRGRGEKLFF	TGTGCCAGCTCACCACGAGGGAGGGGTGAAAAACTGTTTTTT
14	.	TRBV4-2	TRBJ1-4	.	CASSFGQRNEKLFF	TGTGCCAGCAGCTTTGGACAGCGAAATGAAAAACTGTTTTTT
13	.	TRBV19	TRBJ1-1	.	CASSIGTNTEAFF	TGTGCCAGTAGTATAGGCACAAACACTGAAGCTTTCTTT
17	.	TRBV27	TRBJ2-2	few	CASSLQQPTEHTGELFF	TGTGCCAGCAGTTTACAACAGCCCACTGAGCACACCGGGGAGCTGTTTTTT
16	.	TRBV7-9	TRBJ2-5	.	CSSSLGTGGEQETQYF	TGTTCCAGCAGCTTAGGAACAGGGGGGGAGCAAGAGACCCAGTACTTC
16	TRBD2	TRBV5-1	TRBJ2-3	.	CASSTPGTSSTDTQYF	TGCGCCAGCAGCACCCCGGGGACTAGCAGCACAGATACGCAGTATTTT